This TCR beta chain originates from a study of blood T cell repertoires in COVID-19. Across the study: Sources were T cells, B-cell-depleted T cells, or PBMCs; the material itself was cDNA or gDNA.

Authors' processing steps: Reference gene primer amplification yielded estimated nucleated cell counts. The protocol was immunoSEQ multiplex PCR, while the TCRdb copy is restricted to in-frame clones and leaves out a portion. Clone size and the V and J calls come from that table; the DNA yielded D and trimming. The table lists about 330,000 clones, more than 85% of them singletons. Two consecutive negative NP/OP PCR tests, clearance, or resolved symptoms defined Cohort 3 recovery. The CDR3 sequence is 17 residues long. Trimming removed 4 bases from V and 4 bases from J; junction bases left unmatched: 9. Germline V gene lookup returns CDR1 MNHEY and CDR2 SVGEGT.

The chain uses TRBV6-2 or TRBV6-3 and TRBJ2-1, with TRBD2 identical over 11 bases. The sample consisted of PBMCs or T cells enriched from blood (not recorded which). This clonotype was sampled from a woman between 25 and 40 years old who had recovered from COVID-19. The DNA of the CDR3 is TGTGCCAGCAGTTCCGGTCTCCTAGCGGGGGGATACAATGAGCAGTTCTTC. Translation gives CASSSGLLAGGYNEQFF.